A selection of T cell receptor beta chains follows, all from one sample in a study of cytomegalovirus exposure and HLA in healthy donors. Assay used: immunoSEQ multiplex PCR; TCRdb lists only in-frame clones, some missing. Of around 130,000 clones detected, under 90% appear once; the ten largest clones hold 2% to 2.5%. Sequenced input: PBMCs. These receptors all come from a woman in her 40s in good health and CMV-seronegative. Both conserved end residues are part of each CDR3. The D gene is left open where the match is weak. Size is omitted from some rows. Given values are once, few, many or a class for expanded clones.

v_call,clone_size,j_call,d_call,cdr3_nt,cdr3_aa
TRBV5-1,NA,TRBJ2-3,TRBD2,TGCGCCAGCAGCTTGGAAGGGAGGGGCACAGATACGCAGTATTTT,CASSLEGRGTDTQYF
TRBV5-1,NA,TRBJ2-1,TRBD1,TGCGCCAGCAGCTCCCCGAGCCAGGGGGACAATGAGCAGTTCTTC,CASSSPSQGDNEQFF
TRBV6-5,NA,TRBJ2-1,TRBD1,TGTGCCAGCAGTATGGACAGGGGCTCCTACAATGAGCAGTTCTTC,CASSMDRGSYNEQFF
TRBV4-1,NA,TRBJ2-3,NA,TGCGCCAGCAGCCGTGCAAAATCCTACCCTAGCACAGATACGCAGTATTTT,CASSRAKSYPSTDTQYF
TRBV6-1,NA,TRBJ1-2,TRBD1,TGTGCCAGCAGTGGAGGAGGGACAGGGGGCAACCCTAACTATGGCTACACCTTC,CASSGGGTGGNPNYGYTF
TRBV11-2,once,TRBJ1-6,NA,TGTGCCAGCAGCTTGACAGGACGGGATTCACCCCTCCACTTT,CASSLTGRDSPLHF
TRBV29-1,NA,TRBJ2-5,NA,TGCAGCGCCCAGGGGGCAGCGCGGGAGCAGTACTTC,CSAQGAAREQYF
TRBV6-1,NA,TRBJ1-6,TRBD1,TGTGCCAGCAGTGACCGACAGGGTTGGAATTCACCCCTCCACTTT,CASSDRQGWNSPLHF
TRBV11-3,NA,TRBJ2-1,TRBD2,TGTGCCAGCAGCTTTAGCGGGAGGGAAGATGAGCAGTTCTTC,CASSFSGREDEQFF
TRBV5-1,NA,TRBJ2-1,TRBD2,TGCGCCAGCAGCTTGGTACTAGCGGGCCCCTACAATGAGCAGTTCTTC,CASSLVLAGPYNEQFF
TRBV19,NA,TRBJ1-6,NA,TGTGCCAGTAGTCCAGACATCGCGCTAACTCATAATTCACCCCTCCACTTT,CASSPDIALTHNSPLHF
TRBV10-3,NA,TRBJ1-4,TRBD1,TGTGCCATCAGGCCGGGACAGTCTAATGAAAAACTGTTTTTT,CAIRPGQSNEKLFF
TRBV6-1,few,TRBJ1-4,NA,TGTGCCAGCAGTGTAGTTGCAACTAATGAAAAACTGTTTTTT,CASSVVATNEKLFF